This record covers a single TCR beta chain. Sequencing was performed with immunoSEQ multiplex PCR; in TCRdb, only in-frame clones are kept and a portion is missing. The sample lists about 150,000 clones, about 93% seen once, with 2% to 2.5% in the top ten. These data are taken from a study of control samples from healthy donors and cancer patients. The sequence was obtained from a man in his forties or fifties in good health. The source material was blood.

The chain's CDR3 is CASSRYNEQFF. In DNA, the CDR3 is TGTGCCAGCAGTAGATACAATGAGCAGTTCTTC. V usage is TRBV6-2 or TRBV6-3 and J usage is TRBJ2-1; D gene uncertain. The CDR3 has 11 residues. The germline V and J ends were trimmed by 5 bases and 4 bases, with 3 bases remaining between them. Germline loops: CDR1 MNHEY, CDR2 SVGEGT.